This is a list of T cell receptor beta chains from one sample in a study of PD-1 blockade in classical Hodgkin lymphoma. Using immunoSEQ multiplex PCR, the repertoire was profiled, and TCRdb retains in-frame clones only, with some absent. In the table there are about 15,000 clones, over 60% of which are singletons. The material sequenced was peripheral blood mononuclear cells (PBMCs), taken at baseline. These receptors all stem from a human donor with classical Hodgkin lymphoma. Each CDR3 is given with its conserved first and last residue. Fields, in order: clone size, D gene, J gene, V gene, CDR3 DNA, CDR3 protein. D genes are given only for firm matches. Expanded clones get a size class; other rows say once, few or many, or leave the size out.

few TRBD1 TRBJ1-2 TRBV5-4 TGTGCCAGCAGCCCCGGGACAGCTAACTATGGCTACACCTTC CASSPGTANYGYTF
NA TRBD2 TRBJ2-3 TRBV5-1 TGCGCCAGCAGCTTTTCCGGGACTAGCGCGTCTAGCACAGATACGCAGTATTTT CASSFSGTSASSTDTQYF
NA TRBD1 TRBJ2-7 TRBV11-2 TGTGCCAGCAGAGGACAGGGTATAATCTACGAGCAGTACTTC CASRGQGIIYEQYF
NA TRBD2 TRBJ2-1 TRBV5-1 TGCGCCAGCAGCGTTAGCGGGAGGGCCGGGTATGAGCAGTTCTTC CASSVSGRAGYEQFF
few NA TRBJ2-2 TRBV10-2 TGCGCCAGCAGTGAGTCAGCGTATCTGGGTACCGGGGAGCTGTTTTTT CASSESAYLGTGELFF
NA NA TRBJ1-2 TRBV6-6 TGTGCCAGCAGGACGACAGCTAACTATGGCTACACCTTC CASRTTANYGYTF
NA TRBD2 TRBJ2-2 TRBV2 TGTGCCAGCAGACCCCTAGCGGGTCGCACCGGGGAGCTGTTTTTT CASRPLAGRTGELFF
NA TRBD1 TRBJ1-1 TRBV9 TGTGCCAGCAGCGTATCAGGTTCGGACAGGTACGTGAACACTGAAGCTTTCTTT CASSVSGSDRYVNTEAFF
few NA TRBJ1-4 TRBV25-1 TGTGCCAGCAGTGAATGGACATCAACTAATGAAAAACTGTTTTTT CASSEWTSTNEKLFF
NA NA TRBJ1-1 TRBV27 TGTGCCAGCAGTTTCCTACAGGGTCACACTGAAGCTTTCTTT CASSFLQGHTEAFF
once TRBD1 TRBJ2-1 TRBV7-9 TGTGCCAGCATCCCAGGGGGCGGTTCGGACAATGAGCAGTTCTTC CASIPGGGSDNEQFF
NA NA TRBJ1-1 TRBV6-1 TGTGCCAGCAGTGAAGGCCCCTGGACTGAAGCTTTCTTT CASSEGPWTEAFF
NA NA TRBJ1-4 TRBV6-6 TGTGCCAGCGCGGATGGGGGAACTAATGAAAAACTGTTTTTT CASADGGTNEKLFF
few NA TRBJ1-2 TRBV10-1 TGCGCCAGCAGTGAGTCTCAATCCTTATCTAACTATGGCTACACCTTC CASSESQSLSNYGYTF
medium-sized NA TRBJ1-1 TRBV30 TGTGCCTGGAGTTCCTCCAAGGCCGTATACCAGAACACTGAAGCTTTCTTT CAWSSSKAVYQNTEAFF
few TRBD1 TRBJ1-1 TRBV6-6 TGTGCCAGCATGCGACAGGGGACTGAAGCTTTCTTT CASMRQGTEAFF
NA TRBD2 TRBJ2-7 TRBV25-1 TGTGCCAGCAGTCCGAGCGGGGTATTATACGAGCAGTACTTC CASSPSGVLYEQYF
few NA TRBJ1-2 TRBV19 TGTGCCAGTAGTATACTAGACACCGGCGGTGGCTACACCTTC CASSILDTGGGYTF
NA TRBD2 TRBJ2-7 TRBV10-3 TGTGCCATCAGTGAGGGGCTAGCGGGCTACGAGCAGTACTTC CAISEGLAGYEQYF
NA NA TRBJ2-3 TRBV28 TGTGCCAGCAGTTTAGATCAGGGCCCTAGCACAGATACGCAGTATTTT CASSLDQGPSTDTQYF
NA NA TRBJ2-5 TRBV6-6 TGTGCCAGCACAAAAGGGGAGACCCAGTACTTC CASTKGETQYF
NA NA TRBJ2-3 TRBV28 TGTGCCAGCAGTCCAACTAGCGATACGCAGTATTTT CASSPTSDTQYF
NA TRBD2 TRBJ2-1 TRBV6-5 TGTGCCAGCAACGAGCTAGCGGGGTACAATGAGCAGTTCTTC CASNELAGYNEQFF
NA NA TRBJ2-6 TRBV5-4 TGTGCCAGCAGCTCGCGGGCGTCTGGGGCCAACGTCCTGACTTTC CASSSRASGANVLTF
NA NA TRBJ2-7 TRBV23-1 TGCGCCAGCAGTCAACCACAGGGAGATTCCTACGAGCAGTACTTC CASSQPQGDSYEQYF
NA NA TRBJ1-6 TRBV10-2 TGCGCCAGCAGTGAACAGGCCGGGGGTAATTCACCCCTCCACTTT CASSEQAGGNSPLHF
once TRBD2 TRBJ2-1 TRBV6-5 TGTGCCAGCAGAGCCCCTGGCGGGAGGGACAATGAGCAGTTCTTC CASRAPGGRDNEQFF
NA TRBD2 TRBJ2-3 TRBV7-6 TGTGCCAGCAGCTTAACGGGAGGATTCCCAGATACGCAGTATTTT CASSLTGGFPDTQYF
NA NA TRBJ1-6 TRBV6-1 TGTGCCAGCAGTGAAGCGACCGGGACATCGTATAATTCACCCCTCCACTTT CASSEATGTSYNSPLHF
few NA TRBJ1-1 TRBV7-9 TGTGCCAGCAGCTTAGGGTACAGGGAGGAAGCTTTCTTT CASSLGYREEAFF
few NA TRBJ1-4 TRBV11-2 TGTGCCAGCAGCTCTAGTAGTGGAGAAAAACTGTTTTTT CASSSSSGEKLFF
NA NA TRBJ1-5 TRBV2 TGTGCCAGCAGTGACAGGGGACATCAGCCCCAGCATTTT CASSDRGHQPQHF
NA TRBD2 TRBJ2-1 TRBV7-3 TGTGCCAGCAGCTTAGTACTAGCGGGGGAAAATGAGCAGTTCTTC CASSLVLAGENEQFF
few NA TRBJ2-7 TRBV7-9 TGTGCCAGCAGCCAAGGGGGACACCACTACGAGCAGTACTTC CASSQGGHHYEQYF
few NA TRBJ2-3 TRBV19 TGTGCCAGTAGTATAGAGAACGGGATCACAGATACGCAGTATTTT CASSIENGITDTQYF
NA NA TRBJ2-1 TRBV4-2 TGTGCCAGCAGCCAAGATCGGGGCGCGGGACAGCAGTTCTTC CASSQDRGAGQQFF
NA TRBD2 TRBJ2-1 TRBV9 TGTGCCAGCAGCGGACTAGCGGGATTCAATGAGCAGTTCTTC CASSGLAGFNEQFF
few NA TRBJ1-1 TRBV9 TGTGCCAGCAGCGTGGACAAGACAACTGAAGCTTTCTTT CASSVDKTTEAFF
medium-sized TRBD1 TRBJ1-5 TRBV16 TGTGCCAGCAGCCAAGACAGGGCTCAGCCCCAGCATTTT CASSQDRAQPQHF
few NA TRBJ1-5 TRBV19 TGTGCCAGTAGTATCGGAATTCAGCCCCAGCATTTT CASSIGIQPQHF
NA TRBD2 TRBJ2-7 TRBV6-1 TGTGCCAGCAGCGAAGCGGGACCACCCTACGAGCAGTACTTC CASSEAGPPYEQYF
NA TRBD1 TRBJ1-1 TRBV5-6 TGTGCCAGCAGACCGGGACAGTGGGACACTGAAGCTTTCTTT CASRPGQWDTEAFF
once NA TRBJ2-2 TRBV7-9 TGTGCCAGCAGCACAGCCAGGGCCGGGGAGCTGTTTTTT CASSTARAGELFF
once NA TRBJ1-6 TRBV10-3 TGTGCCATCAGTGAGAGGAGGAGCTCCTATAATTCACCCCTCCACTTT CAISERRSSYNSPLHF
medium-sized TRBD2 TRBJ2-7 TRBV6-1 TGTGCCAGCAGTGAAGCGTATGCTAGCGGGAGCTACGAGCAGTACTTC CASSEAYASGSYEQYF
NA NA TRBJ1-1 TRBV5-4 TGTGCCAGCAGCTTGGTTAACAGGGATAACACTGAAGCTTTCTTT CASSLVNRDNTEAFF
few NA TRBJ2-5 TRBV18 TGTGCCAGCTCCCCCGGGCCACAAGAGACCCAGTACTTC CASSPGPQETQYF
NA NA TRBJ2-2 TRBV20-1 TGCAGTGCTAGGGTTGCCGGGGAGCTGTTTTTT CSARVAGELFF
NA NA TRBJ2-3 TRBV6-4 TGTGCCAGCAGCACCGTTATAGGAGATACGCAGTATTTT CASSTVIGDTQYF
NA NA TRBJ2-7 TRBV5-8 TGTGCCAGCAGCTTGGATCCGGGGTTCTCGTACGAGCAGTACTTC CASSLDPGFSYEQYF
NA NA TRBJ1-1 TRBV11-2 TGTGCCAGCAGATCAACGGAAGGGTCGGGGACTGAAGCTTTCTTT CASRSTEGSGTEAFF
NA TRBD1 TRBJ1-2 TRBV7-2 TGTGCCAGCAGCCAGTCGGGGACAGGAACCTATGGCTACACCTTC CASSQSGTGTYGYTF
NA TRBD2 TRBJ2-7 TRBV5-6 TGTGCCAGCAGCGCCGGACTAGCGTTGTACGAGCAGTACTTC CASSAGLALYEQYF
once NA TRBJ1-1 TRBV6-1 TGTGCCAGCAGTGAATACACAAACACTGAAGCTTTCTTT CASSEYTNTEAFF
NA NA TRBJ1-2 TRBV4-1 TGCGCCAGCAGCCCTACTCAGGGGCAGGGGCTCGTGGGTGTCGGTGGCTACACCTTC CASSPTQGQGLVGVGGYTF
NA NA TRBJ2-3 TRBV4-1 TGCGCCAGCAGCCAGGTGGACTTGATCTACACAGATACGCAGTATTTT CASSQVDLIYTDTQYF
few NA TRBJ1-4 TRBV28 TGTGCCAGCAGTTTCGGAAGTGCTGAAAAACTGTTTTTT CASSFGSAEKLFF
few NA TRBJ2-5 TRBV12-2 TGTGCAAGTCCTACCCCAGACAGGGTTGAGGGAGGGCTCCAAGAGACCCAGTACTTC CASPTPDRVEGGLQETQYF
medium-sized NA TRBJ1-5 TRBV28 TGTGCCAGCAGTTTGGAGGGAAGGAACAATCAGCCCCAGCATTTT CASSLEGRNNQPQHF
NA TRBD1 TRBJ2-7 TRBV5-4 TGTGCCAGCAGCGGACAGGGTTCCTACGAGCAGTACTTC CASSGQGSYEQYF